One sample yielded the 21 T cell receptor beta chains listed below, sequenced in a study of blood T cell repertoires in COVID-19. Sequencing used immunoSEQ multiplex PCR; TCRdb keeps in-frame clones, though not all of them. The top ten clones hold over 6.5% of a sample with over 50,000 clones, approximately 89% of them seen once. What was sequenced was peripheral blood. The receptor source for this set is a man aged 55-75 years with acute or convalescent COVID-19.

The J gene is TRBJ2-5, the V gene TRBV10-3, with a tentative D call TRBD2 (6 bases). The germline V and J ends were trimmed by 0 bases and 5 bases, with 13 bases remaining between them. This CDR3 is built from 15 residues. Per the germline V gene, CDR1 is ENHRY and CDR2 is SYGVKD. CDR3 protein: CAISESGREDETQYF. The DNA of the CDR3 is TGTGCCATCAGTGAGTCGGGCAGGGAGGATGAGACCCAGTACTTC.

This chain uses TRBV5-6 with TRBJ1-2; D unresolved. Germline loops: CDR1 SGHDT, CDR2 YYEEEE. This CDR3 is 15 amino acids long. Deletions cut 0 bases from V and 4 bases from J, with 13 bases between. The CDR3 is CASSLGLTGTYGYTF. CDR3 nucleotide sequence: TGTGCCAGCAGCTTGGGCCTTACGGGTACCTATGGCTACACCTTC. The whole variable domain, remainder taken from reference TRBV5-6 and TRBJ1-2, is DAGVTQSPTHLIKTRGQQVTLRCSPKSGHDTVSWYQQALGQGPQFIFQYYEEEERQRGNFPDRFSGHQFPNYSSELNVNALLLGDSALYLCASSLGLTGTYGYTFGSGTRLTVV.

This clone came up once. In DNA form, the CDR3 reads TGCAGTGCCATACTTGGGGGGGGGCCCTTCTTT. It yields the protein CSAILGGGPFF. The gene calls are TRBV20-1 and TRBJ1-1; D is possibly TRBD1 (6 bases). V was cut by 6 bases and J by 14 bases, with 19 bases left in between. Germline CDR1 DFQATT, CDR2 SNEGSKA (reference sequence). The CDR3 extends over 11 amino acids.

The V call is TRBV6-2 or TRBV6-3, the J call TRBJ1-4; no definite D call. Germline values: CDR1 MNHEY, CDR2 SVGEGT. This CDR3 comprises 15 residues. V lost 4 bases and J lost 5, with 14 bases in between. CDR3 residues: CASSSSHLRNEKLFF. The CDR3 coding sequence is TGTGCCAGCAGTTCCTCCCACCTCAGAAATGAAAAACTGTTTTTT.

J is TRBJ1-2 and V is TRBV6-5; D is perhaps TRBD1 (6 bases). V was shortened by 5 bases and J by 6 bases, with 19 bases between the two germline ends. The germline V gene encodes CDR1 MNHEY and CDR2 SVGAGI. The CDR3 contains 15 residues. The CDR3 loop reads CASSRLGGGQNGYTF. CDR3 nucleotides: TGTGCCAGCAGTCGCCTAGGCGGCGGACAGAATGGCTACACCTTC.

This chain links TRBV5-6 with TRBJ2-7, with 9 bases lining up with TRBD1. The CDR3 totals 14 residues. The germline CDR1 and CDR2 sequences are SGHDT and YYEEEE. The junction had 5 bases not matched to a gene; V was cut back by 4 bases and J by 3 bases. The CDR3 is CASSLDRGVYEQYF. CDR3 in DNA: TGTGCCAGCAGCCTGGACAGGGGCGTCTACGAGCAGTACTTC.

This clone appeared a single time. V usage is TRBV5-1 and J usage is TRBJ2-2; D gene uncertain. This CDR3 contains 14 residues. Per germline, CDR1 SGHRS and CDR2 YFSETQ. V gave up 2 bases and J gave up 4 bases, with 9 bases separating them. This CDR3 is CASSFTSVTGELFF. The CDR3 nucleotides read TGCGCCAGCAGCTTTACCTCAGTCACCGGGGAGCTGTTTTTT.

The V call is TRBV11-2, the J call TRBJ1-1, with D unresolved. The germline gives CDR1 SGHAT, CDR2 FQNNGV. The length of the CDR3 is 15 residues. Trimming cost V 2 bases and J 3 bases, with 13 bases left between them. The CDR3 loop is CASSLLTTSHTEAFF. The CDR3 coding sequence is TGTGCCAGCAGCTTACTGACTACTAGTCACACTGAAGCTTTCTTT.

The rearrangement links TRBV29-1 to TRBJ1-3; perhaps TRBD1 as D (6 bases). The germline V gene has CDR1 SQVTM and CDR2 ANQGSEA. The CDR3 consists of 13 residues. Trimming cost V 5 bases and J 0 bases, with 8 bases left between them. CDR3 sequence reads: CSVQGNSGNTIYF. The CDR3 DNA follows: TGCAGCGTTCAGGGGAACTCTGGAAACACCATATATTTT. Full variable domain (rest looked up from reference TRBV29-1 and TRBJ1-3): SAVISQKPSRDICQRGTSLTIQCQVDSQVTMMFWYRQQPGQSLTLIATANQGSEATYESGFVIDKFPISRPNLTFSTLTVSNMSPEDSSIYLCSVQGNSGNTIYFGEGSWLTVV.

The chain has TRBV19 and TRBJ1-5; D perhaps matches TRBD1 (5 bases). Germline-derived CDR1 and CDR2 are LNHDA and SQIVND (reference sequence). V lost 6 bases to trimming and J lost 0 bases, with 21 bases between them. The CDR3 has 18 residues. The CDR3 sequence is CASRKRDWWADSNQPQHF. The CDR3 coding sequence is TGTGCCAGTAGAAAGCGGGACTGGTGGGCCGATAGCAATCAGCCCCAGCATTTT.

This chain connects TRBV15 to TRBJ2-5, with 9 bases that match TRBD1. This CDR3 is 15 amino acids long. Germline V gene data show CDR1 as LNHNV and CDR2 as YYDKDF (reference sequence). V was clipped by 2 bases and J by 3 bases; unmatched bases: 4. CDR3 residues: CATSRPRDREETQYF. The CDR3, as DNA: TGTGCCACCAGCAGACCTAGGGACAGGGAAGAGACCCAGTACTTC.

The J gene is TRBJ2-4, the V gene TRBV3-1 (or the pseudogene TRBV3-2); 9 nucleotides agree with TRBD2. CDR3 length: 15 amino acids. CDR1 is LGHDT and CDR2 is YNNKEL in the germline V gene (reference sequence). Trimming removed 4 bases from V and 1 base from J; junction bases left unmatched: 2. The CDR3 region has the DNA TGTGCCAGCAGCCCTACTAGCGGGGCCAAAAACATTCAGTACTTC. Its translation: CASSPTSGAKNIQYF.

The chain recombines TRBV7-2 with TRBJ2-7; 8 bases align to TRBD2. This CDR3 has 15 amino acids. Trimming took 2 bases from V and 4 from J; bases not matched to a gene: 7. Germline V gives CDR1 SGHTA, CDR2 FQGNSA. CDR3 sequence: CASSLFGGAKYEQYF. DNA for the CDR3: TGTGCCAGCAGCTTATTCGGGGGGGCGAAGTACGAGCAGTACTTC. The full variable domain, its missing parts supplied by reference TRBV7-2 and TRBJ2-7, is GAGVSQSPSNKVTEKGKDVELRCDPISGHTALYWYRQSLGQGLEFLIYFQGNSAPDKSGLPSDRFSAERTGGSVSTLTIQRTQQEDSAVYLCASSLFGGAKYEQYFGPGTRLTVT.

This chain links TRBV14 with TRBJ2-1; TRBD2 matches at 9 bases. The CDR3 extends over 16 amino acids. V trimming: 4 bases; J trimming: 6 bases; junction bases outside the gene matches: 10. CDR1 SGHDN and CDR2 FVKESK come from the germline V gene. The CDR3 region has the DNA TGTGCCAGCAGCCCGTTAGGCGGGGGGGCTATCAATGAGCAGTTCTTC. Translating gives CASSPLGGGAINEQFF.

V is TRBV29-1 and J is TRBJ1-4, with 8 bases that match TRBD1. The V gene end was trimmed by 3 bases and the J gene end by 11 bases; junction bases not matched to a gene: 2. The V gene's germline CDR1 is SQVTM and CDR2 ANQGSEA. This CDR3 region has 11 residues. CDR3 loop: CSVDQGAKLFF. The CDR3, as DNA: TGCAGCGTTGATCAGGGGGCGAAACTGTTTTTT. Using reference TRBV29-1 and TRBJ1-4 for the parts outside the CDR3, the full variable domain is SAVISQKPSRDICQRGTSLTIQCQVDSQVTMMFWYRQQPGQSLTLIATANQGSEATYESGFVIDKFPISRPNLTFSTLTVSNMSPEDSSIYLCSVDQGAKLFFGSGTQLSVL.

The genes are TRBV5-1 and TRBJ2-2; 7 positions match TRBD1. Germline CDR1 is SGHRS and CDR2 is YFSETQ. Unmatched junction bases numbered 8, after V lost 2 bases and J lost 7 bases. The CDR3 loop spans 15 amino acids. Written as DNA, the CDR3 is TGCGCCAGCAGCTTTACAGGGGAGTTGGGCGGGGAGCTGTTTTTT. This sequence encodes CASSFTGELGGELFF.

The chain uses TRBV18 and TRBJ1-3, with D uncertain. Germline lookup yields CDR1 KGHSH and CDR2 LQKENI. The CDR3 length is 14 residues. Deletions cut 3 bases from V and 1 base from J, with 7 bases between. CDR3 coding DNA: TGTGCCAGCTCACCGTCAGGATCTGGAAACACCATATATTTT. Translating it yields CASSPSGSGNTIYF.

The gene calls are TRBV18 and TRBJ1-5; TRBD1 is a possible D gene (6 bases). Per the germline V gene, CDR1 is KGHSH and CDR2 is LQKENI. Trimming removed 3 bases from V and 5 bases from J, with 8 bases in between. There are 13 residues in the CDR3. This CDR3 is CASSPDRYQPQHF. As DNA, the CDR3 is TGTGCCAGCTCACCCGACAGGTATCAGCCCCAGCATTTT. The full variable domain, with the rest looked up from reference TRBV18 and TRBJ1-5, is NAGVMQNPRHLVRRRGQEARLRCSPMKGHSHVYWYRQLPEEGLKFMVYLQKENIIDESGMPKERFSAEFPKEGPSILRIQQVVRGDSAAYFCASSPDRYQPQHFGDGTRLSIL.

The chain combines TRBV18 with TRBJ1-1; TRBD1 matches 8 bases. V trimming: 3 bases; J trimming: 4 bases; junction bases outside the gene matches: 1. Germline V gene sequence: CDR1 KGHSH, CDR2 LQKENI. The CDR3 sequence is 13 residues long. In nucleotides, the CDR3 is TGTGCCAGCTCACCTCAGGGGGCCACTGAAGCTTTCTTT. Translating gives CASSPQGATEAFF.

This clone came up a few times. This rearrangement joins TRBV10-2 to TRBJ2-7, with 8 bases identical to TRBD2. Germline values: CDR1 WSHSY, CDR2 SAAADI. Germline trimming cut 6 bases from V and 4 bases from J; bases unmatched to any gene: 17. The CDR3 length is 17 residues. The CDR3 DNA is TGCGCCAGCAGCCCTCGCAACCCGGGACTAGGGAGTTACGAGCAGTACTTC. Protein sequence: CASSPRNPGLGSYEQYF.

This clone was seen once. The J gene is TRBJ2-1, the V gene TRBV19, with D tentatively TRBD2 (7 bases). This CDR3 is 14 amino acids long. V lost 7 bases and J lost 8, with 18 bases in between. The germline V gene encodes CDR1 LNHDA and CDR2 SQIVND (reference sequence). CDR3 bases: TGTGCCAGTACGCAAGGGGGGGGGCCCCATGAGCAGTTCTTC. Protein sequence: CASTQGGGPHEQFF.